This T cell receptor beta chain came from a study of blood T cell repertoires in COVID-19. Overall study: From the United States, Italy and Spain came samples of acute and convalescent COVID-19. Nucleic acid was either cDNA or gDNA, and it came from T cells, B-cell-depleted T cells, or PBMCs.

Using immunoSEQ multiplex PCR, the repertoire was profiled, and TCRdb retains in-frame clones only, with some absent. The sample consists of about 180,000 clones, around 86% of them appearing once. Individuals drawn from around 25 US areas were roughly 18 to 95 years old. Cohorts were determined from participant-reported clinical history. The CDR3 extends over 15 amino acids. V lost 7 bases to trimming and J lost 0 bases, with 16 bases between them. Germline CDR1 MNHNY, CDR2 SVGAGI (reference sequence). This sequence was found in a woman aged 30 to 39 who had recovered from COVID-19. What was sequenced was PBMCs or T cells enriched from blood (not recorded which). This sequence joins TRBV6-6 and TRBJ2-7; D uncertain. The CDR3 bases are TGTGCCAGCAACGCTAGGTTAGCTCTCTCCTACGAGCAGTACTTC. This codes for CASNARLALSYEQYF.